This record covers a single T cell receptor (beta chain). This clonotype was counted ten times or more. Its antigen is unknown. Nothing much larger sits one base from this clone, and base qualities are not available. The germline V gene gives CDR1 as MDHEN and CDR2 as SYDVKM. The junction shows trimming of 4 bases on V and 0 bases on J, and the gene matches do not reach 2 bases of it. From cysteine to phenylalanine, the CDR3 is 15 amino acids long. Of the read, only the CDR3 DNA is kept; its 45 bases are in frame from base 1. Amplification of TCR beta CDR3 regions was carried out from RNA transcripts. The first round of RT-PCR for the TCR CDR3 was performed with the HTBI primer set and the Qiagen OneStep RT-PCR kit. A second multiplex PCR round built the libraries, followed by size selection and purification. The libraries were sequenced on an Illumina HiSeq2000 using paired-end 100 bp reads. As for how the authors treated the data: Raw data were processed with SOAPnuke, discarding reads with adapters, uncalled bases, mean Phred below 15, or no exact constant-primer or identifier match. High-quality paired reads were merged with COPE v1.2.5, and unique nucleotide sequences were defined as clonotypes. MiTCR v1.1 was used to align the clonotypes against IMGT TRBV, TRBD and TRBJ reference segments. The analysis included only V-J combinations with a frequency above 0.0001, which together covered approximately 99% of the repertoires. A TCS score was defined as the ratio of F50 (clonal expansion) to E x V (chaos), with BLOSUM62-based TCRdist applied between CDR3 peptides within each V-J. Welch's t-statistics and random forest reduced 500 to 650 V-J features to 10 to 15, which were used in a naive Bayes classifier (R e1071). Starting from the raw public reads, TCRdb applied fastp trimming at Q25, assembled clones with MiXCR and retained in-frame beta chains. Rows are combined by CDR3 protein, so each entry shows the most common genes and DNA. It is TCRdb's table, rather than the study itself, that gives the V and J calls and clone size. This sample has roughly 280,000 distinct CDR3 sequences in its table, and around 22% of those were observed once. The ten largest account for around 64% of the sample.

This entry comes from a study of T cells in Graves' hyperthyroidism and ophthalmopathy (dated by TCRdb to about 2019). Study-level background: Peripheral blood samples were taken at initial diagnosis, before any treatment was given. Once sampling was done, hyperthyroidism patients were given methimazole at a starting dose of 30 mg daily, whereas ophthalmopathy patients were given high-dose intravenous methylprednisolone. To identify TCR V-J signatures that set the groups apart, the researchers used a discovery cohort of about a hundred patients, made up of 43 with Graves' ophthalmopathy and 57 with stable Graves' hyperthyroidism. Whether ophthalmopathy could be predicted prospectively was tested in an independent validation cohort made up of under 20 hyperthyroidism patients plus 17 patients who later progressed to ophthalmopathy. The approximately 100 discovery patients were randomly split 7:3 into training and test sets. The paper describes TCR Vbeta CDR3 sequencing of about 140 peripheral blood samples, made up of some 42 ophthalmopathy patients, some 76 hyperthyroidism patients and about 17 progressor patients. In roughly six Graves' hyperthyroidism patients, the study also compared T-cell repertoires from thyroid tissue with T-cell repertoires from blood. What the work shows at the level of the full study, not this receptor alone: Sample size was not statistically predetermined, and investigators were not blinded to group allocation. Blood samples also contained most of the expanded thyroid clonotypes (frequency above 0.001), which suggests that blood repertoires may reflect thyroid immune responses. In validation, the model predicted progression to ophthalmopathy a median of about 6 months before onset, with about 70% sensitivity and 72.22% specificity. A model built on a 13 V-J signature distinguished ophthalmopathy from stable hyperthyroidism, reaching 87.88% sensitivity and around 81% specificity in cross-validation and 80%/75% in testing.

In the ophthalmopathy patients, disease was moderately to severely active, with a Clinical Activity Score of 3 or more, a NOSPECS grade of 4 or more, and a duration of less than 3 months. Patients with uncontrolled infections, other autoimmune diseases, pregnancy or lactation were excluded. Diagnoses were established on the basis of clinical symptoms, serum thyroxine and TRAb, thyroid ultrasound, and orbital computed tomography. PBMCs were separated from roughly 9.3 ml of fresh peripheral blood using Ficoll-Paque density gradient centrifugation. Trizol reagent was used to extract total RNA, and RNA quality was then checked on an Agilent 2100 Bioanalyzer.

The sample consisted of blood. The TCR was taken from a man aged 25 to 40 with Graves' ophthalmopathy. The V and J genes are TRBV28 and TRBJ2-7, with 11 middle bases fitting TRBD2. The CDR3 region: CASSSLAGDSYEQYF. The DNA sequence is TGTGCCAGCAGTTCACTAGCGGGAGACTCCTACGAGCAGTACTTC.